These 30 T cell receptor beta chains were all obtained from the same sample, sequenced in a study of T cell changes during pregnancy in multiple sclerosis (dated by TCRdb to the late 2010s). The library was prepared using the immunoSEQ multiplex PCR assay. TCRdb carries this immuneACCESS record with in-frame sequences only. Its versions omit some clonotypes, under half of them owing to an unresolved V gene in the studies checked, with the rest unexplained. The sample table shows under 60,000 clones, and 92% are seen once. The top ten constitute around 0.53% of the sample. The sequences come from CD4+ T cells from peripheral blood mononuclear cells, collected after pregnancy. These receptors originate from a female donor with multiple sclerosis, enrolled in a pregnancy study.

This clone showed up just once. The genes are TRBV9 and TRBJ1-2, with TRBD1 as a possible D gene (6 bases). Germline V gene lookup returns CDR1 SGDLS and CDR2 YYNGEE. The CDR3 spans 15 residues. Trimming stripped 3 bases from V and 4 bases from J, with 16 bases between. The CDR3 nucleotides are TGTGCCAGCAGCGCTCGGGACAACACCATCTATGGCTACACCTTC. It codes for CASSARDNTIYGYTF.

The chain employs TRBV27 and TRBJ2-7; TRBD2 agrees at 14 bases. Germline CDR1 is MNHEY and CDR2 is SMNVEV (reference sequence). CDR3 length: 15 residues. V lost 3 bases, J lost 5 bases, and 3 bases stayed unmatched. The CDR3 region is CASSLTSGRAHEQYF. The DNA of the CDR3 is TGTGCCAGCAGTTTGACTAGCGGGAGGGCTCACGAGCAGTACTTC.

V gene TRBV15 combines with J gene TRBJ1-1, with TRBD1 as a possible D gene (5 bases). This CDR3 contains 14 residues. Germline V gene sequence: CDR1 LNHNV, CDR2 YYDKDF (reference sequence). V was clipped by 7 bases and J by 5 bases, with 17 bases between them. The CDR3 DNA reads as TGTGCCACCAAAAGTGATTTGGGGGGGACTGAAGCTTTCTTT. Translating it yields CATKSDLGGTEAFF.

The CDR3 DNA reads as TGCAGTGCCGGCGGAGACTATGGCTACACCTTC. This codes for CSAGGDYGYTF. This chain links TRBV20-1 with TRBJ1-2; D remains ambiguous. This CDR3 comprises 11 residues. CDR1 and CDR2 (germline): DFQATT, SNEGSKA (reference sequence). V lost 6 bases and J 3 bases, leaving 8 bases between the germline ends.

V gene TRBV7-2 combines with J gene TRBJ1-2; 12 bases line up with TRBD1. The CDR3 is 15 residues long. J gave up 3 bases and V 5 bases, and 4 bases lay outside the gene matches. Germline loops: CDR1 SGHTA, CDR2 FQGNSA. In nucleotides, the CDR3 is TGTGCCAGCAGCGCGGGGACAGGGGGCTACTATGGCTACACCTTC. This codes for CASSAGTGGYYGYTF.

The V and J genes are TRBV20-1 and TRBJ1-1; D is unclear. Germline-derived CDR1 and CDR2 are DFQATT and SNEGSKA (reference sequence). The germline V and J ends were trimmed by 0 bases and 12 bases, with 11 bases remaining between them. The CDR3 is 11 amino acids. In DNA, the CDR3 is TGCAGTGCTAGAGATCCACCGGGAACTTTCTTT. Translating gives CSARDPPGTFF.

The V and J genes are TRBV7-2 and TRBJ2-1, with 11 nucleotides matching TRBD2. This CDR3 region has 16 residues. Unmatched junction bases numbered 10, after V lost 5 bases and J lost 7 bases. Per germline, CDR1 SGHTA and CDR2 FQGNSA. CDR3 sequence (DNA): TGTGCCAGCAGCCGGACTAGCGGGCCAATCGGGAATGAGCAGTTCTTC. Amino acids: CASSRTSGPIGNEQFF.

The chain joins TRBV27 to TRBJ1-2, with 7 positions matching TRBD1. Germline V lookup: CDR1 MNHEY, CDR2 SMNVEV (reference sequence). V lost 3 bases to trimming and J lost 7 bases; unmatched junction nucleotides: 2. This CDR3 contains 12 residues. For the CDR3, the DNA is TGTGCCAGCAGTTTTCCAGGGGGTGGCTACACCTTC. As protein: CASSFPGGGYTF.

The chain carries TRBV28 and TRBJ2-1, with 9 nucleotides matching TRBD2. Germline lookup yields CDR1 MDHEN and CDR2 SYDVKM. This CDR3 comprises 14 residues. Trimming removed 6 bases from V and 8 bases from J; junction bases left unmatched: 8. CDR3 amino acids: CASRIAGARDEQFF. The DNA of the CDR3 is TGTGCCAGCAGAATAGCGGGAGCCCGGGATGAGCAGTTCTTC.

V gene TRBV6-5 combines with J gene TRBJ2-5, with a weak D call TRBD2 (6 bases). The CDR3 has 15 amino acids. Germline CDR1 reads MNHEY; CDR2 reads SVGAGI. Deletions cut 5 bases from V and 1 base from J, with 14 bases between. In nucleotides, the CDR3 is TGTGCCAGCAGTCCAATCACGGGAGTCCAAGAGACCCAGTACTTC. It specifies CASSPITGVQETQYF.

J is TRBJ2-7 and V is TRBV7-2, with 7 bases aligning to TRBD2. Germline V gene data show CDR1 as SGHTA and CDR2 as FQGNSA. V gave up 4 bases and J gave up 2 bases; unmatched junction bases: 8. CDR3 length: 15 residues. The CDR3 spells CASSSRSGATYEQYF. Written as DNA, the CDR3 is TGTGCCAGCAGCTCACGAAGCGGGGCGACCTACGAGCAGTACTTC.

This sequence joins TRBV27 and TRBJ2-5, with a tentative D call TRBD1 (6 bases). The CDR3 has 14 amino acids. Trimming took off 6 bases at V and 5 bases at J, with 16 bases between the two ends. CDR1 and CDR2 from the germline V gene are MNHEY and SMNVEV (reference sequence). CDR3 region: CASRALGGRETQYF. CDR3 nucleotide sequence: TGTGCCAGCAGGGCTCTAGGGGGACGGGAGACCCAGTACTTC.

This chain links TRBV7-2 with TRBJ1-2, with D possibly TRBD1 on 6 matching bases. CDR3 size: 14 residues. The V gene's germline CDR1 is SGHTA and CDR2 FQGNSA. V was trimmed by 2 bases and J by 7 bases, leaving 14 bases between them. CDR3 in DNA: TGTGCCAGCAGCTTATTCGGCCAGGGGACTGGCTACACCTTC. This encodes CASSLFGQGTGYTF.

The V and J genes are TRBV30 and TRBJ2-1, with D possibly being TRBD2 (5 bases). This CDR3 spans 13 amino acids. V was clipped by 7 bases and J by 4 bases, with 14 bases between them. CDR1 is GTSNPN and CDR2 is SVGIG in the germline V gene (reference sequence). The CDR3 protein is CASRSAEYNEQFF. The CDR3 DNA reads as TGTGCCTCAAGGTCAGCGGAATACAATGAGCAGTTCTTC.

This chain uses TRBV19 with TRBJ2-7; 8 bases align to TRBD1. CDR1 and CDR2 (germline): LNHDA, SQIVND (reference sequence). The V segment lost 6 bases and the J segment 2 bases; nucleotides outside the gene matches: 6. The CDR3 is made up of 14 amino acids. This CDR3 reads CASRRQGTTYEQYF. The CDR3 nucleotides are TGTGCCAGTAGAAGACAGGGGACCACCTACGAGCAGTACTTC.

The J gene is TRBJ2-2, the V gene TRBV19, with a weak D call TRBD2 (6 bases). Germline CDR1 and CDR2: LNHDA and SQIVND (reference sequence). The CDR3 totals 13 residues. CDR3: CAIAETNTGELFF. The CDR3 DNA reads as TGTGCAATAGCGGAGACGAACACCGGGGAGCTGTTTTTT. Using reference TRBV19 and TRBJ2-2 for the parts outside the CDR3, the full variable domain is DGGITQSPKYLFRKEGQNVTLSCEQNLNHDAMYWYRQDPGQGLRLIYYSQIVNDFQKGDIAEGYSVSREKKESFPLTVTSAQKNPTAFYLCAIAETNTGELFFGEGSRLTVL.

The chain employs TRBV10-1 and TRBJ2-7; 11 bases are shared with TRBD2. The CDR3 loop spans 13 amino acids. In germline, CDR1 is WNHNN, CDR2 SYGVQD (reference sequence). V was pared by 4 bases and J by 6 bases, with 2 bases of the junction left unmatched. This CDR3 is CASSGLAGGEQYF. The CDR3 DNA follows: TGCGCCAGCAGTGGGCTAGCGGGAGGCGAGCAGTACTTC.

The chain is built from TRBV9 and TRBJ2-1; no clear D. Germline V CDR1 and CDR2: SGDLS, YYNGEE. V lost 0 bases, J lost 6 bases, and 10 bases lay in between. The CDR3 is 14 amino acids. CDR3 region: CASSVGVTINEQFF. The CDR3 DNA sequence: TGTGCCAGCAGCGTAGGGGTGACAATCAATGAGCAGTTCTTC.

This chain joins TRBV5-1 and TRBJ1-1; D gene ambiguous. The CDR3 consists of 14 residues. Germline CDR1 and CDR2: SGHRS and YFSETQ. V gave up 1 base and J gave up 2 bases, with 9 bases separating them. CDR3 sequence: CASSLSAGNTEAFF. For the CDR3, the DNA is TGCGCCAGCAGCTTGAGCGCCGGAAACACTGAAGCTTTCTTT. The entire variable domain, with the rest obtained from reference TRBV5-1 and TRBJ1-1, is as follows: KAGVTQTPRYLIKTRGQQVTLSCSPISGHRSVSWYQQTPGQGLQFLFEYFSETQRNKGNFPGRFSGRQFSNSRSEMNVSTLELGDSALYLCASSLSAGNTEAFFGQGTRLTVV.

The chain carries TRBV4-1 and TRBJ2-5; 9 bases are a match to TRBD2. Germline CDR1 and CDR2: MGHRA and YSYEKL. J gave up 5 bases and V 0 bases, and 16 bases lay outside the gene matches. The CDR3 length is 19 residues. CDR3 nucleotide sequence: TGCGCCAGCAGCCAAGATCTGGGTAGCGGGAGAATTGGAGAGGAGACCCAGTACTTC. Translation gives CASSQDLGSGRIGEETQYF.

This chain joins TRBV27 and TRBJ2-1; no reliable D call. The CDR3 is 15 amino acids. CDR1 is MNHEY and CDR2 is SMNVEV in the germline V gene (reference sequence). Trimming stripped 3 bases from V and 2 bases from J, with 11 bases between. The CDR3: CASSLRRVPYNEQFF. The DNA of the CDR3 is TGTGCCAGCAGTTTGCGACGGGTCCCCTACAATGAGCAGTTCTTC.

The chain uses TRBV6-5 and TRBJ1-1; unclear D gene. The V end lost 4 bases, the J end lost 0 bases, and 6 bases lay between the germline ends. The CDR3 is 13 residues long. In germline, CDR1 is MNHEY, CDR2 SVGAGI. The CDR3 reads CASSSQMNTEAFF. The CDR3 DNA reads TGTGCCAGCAGTTCACAGATGAACACTGAAGCTTTCTTT.

V and J are TRBV7-2 and TRBJ1-1, with a weak D call TRBD1 (6 bases). V was pared by 5 bases and J by 1 base, with 17 bases between. CDR1 SGHTA and CDR2 FQGNSA come from the germline V gene. The CDR3 is made up of 16 amino acids. CDR3: CASSPRNPGQNTEAFF. CDR3 nucleotides: TGTGCCAGCAGCCCAAGAAACCCGGGACAGAACACTGAAGCTTTCTTT.

The chain links TRBV4-3 to TRBJ1-5; 9 bases align to TRBD1. With V trimmed by 0 bases and J by 6 bases, 6 bases remained unmatched. CDR1 LGHNA and CDR2 YSLEER come from the germline V gene. The CDR3 spans 16 residues. The CDR3 DNA is TGCGCCAGCAGCCAAGATCTACAGGACAGGGGTCAGCCCCAGCATTTT. It specifies CASSQDLQDRGQPQHF.

The chain joins TRBV25-1 to TRBJ1-2, with 9 bases matching TRBD1. CDR1 and CDR2 from the germline V gene are MGHDK and SYGVNS. Trimming took 5 bases from V and 0 from J; bases not matched to a gene: 4. The CDR3 covers 15 residues. This CDR3 is CASSQTGGPNYGYTF. CDR3 in DNA: TGTGCCAGCAGTCAGACAGGGGGTCCTAACTATGGCTACACCTTC.

This sequence joins TRBV7-2 and TRBJ2-5, with a possible D match to TRBD1 (8 bases). The CDR3 loop spans 14 amino acids. Germline values: CDR1 SGHTA, CDR2 FQGNSA. Trimming removed 5 bases at V and 5 bases at J, with 15 bases between. The CDR3 reads CASSTGQGGETQYF. In nucleotides, the CDR3 is TGTGCCAGCAGCACCGGACAGGGAGGGGAGACCCAGTACTTC.

This chain links TRBV18 with TRBJ1-1; 7 nucleotides match TRBD1. CDR3 length equals 18 residues. Germline V gene sequence: CDR1 KGHSH, CDR2 LQKENI. The J segment lost 0 bases and the V segment lost 5 bases, leaving 15 bases of the junction unmatched. CDR3 in amino acids: CASSSLKTTGHLNTEAFF. The CDR3 bases are TGTGCCAGCTCATCTCTCAAAACGACAGGGCATCTGAACACTGAAGCTTTCTTT.

The V and J genes are TRBV19 and TRBJ2-1; 11 nucleotides line up with TRBD2. The CDR3 has 16 amino acids. Looked up from germline, CDR1 is LNHDA and CDR2 is SQIVND (reference sequence). V lost 6 bases to trimming and J lost 4 bases; unmatched junction nucleotides: 8. CDR3 nucleotides: TGTGCCAGTAGCTTAGCGGGAGGGCCCAGTTACAATGAGCAGTTCTTC. Residues: CASSLAGGPSYNEQFF.

The chain carries TRBV5-6 and TRBJ2-3; tentative D call: TRBD1 (5 bases). Germline loops: CDR1 SGHDT, CDR2 YYEEEE. This CDR3 has 14 amino acids. Trimming left V 3 bases short and J 3 bases short, with 11 bases between. The CDR3 nucleotides are TGTGCCAGCAGCTCAATGGGGCCTACAGATACGCAGTATTTT. Translating gives CASSSMGPTDTQYF.

The V gene is TRBV14, the J gene TRBJ2-1; 11 bases align to TRBD2. The CDR3 runs 15 residues. Germline lookup yields CDR1 SGHDN and CDR2 FVKESK. J gave up 6 bases and V 3 bases, and 4 bases lay outside the gene matches. CDR3 coding DNA: TGTGCCAGCAGCCAGGTGACTAGCGGGACCAATGAGCAGTTCTTC. Its protein is CASSQVTSGTNEQFF. The variable domain in full, completed from reference TRBV14 and TRBJ2-1, reads EAGVTQFPSHSVIEKGQTVTLRCDPISGHDNLYWYRRVMGKEIKFLLHFVKESKQDESGMPNNRFLAERTGGTYSTLKVQPAELEDSGVYFCASSQVTSGTNEQFFGPGTRLTVL.